This T cell receptor beta chain derives from a study of T cells in Graves' hyperthyroidism and ophthalmopathy. Study-wide results and caveats: Ophthalmopathy stood apart from stable hyperthyroidism in a 13 V-J model.

Criteria for exclusion of patients were uncontrolled infection, other autoimmune disease, pregnancy or lactation. This clonotype was counted ten times or more. As yet, its antigen is unknown. CDR1 is SGHAT and CDR2 is FQNNGV in the germline V gene. The V gene end was trimmed by 4 bases and the J gene end by 4 bases; junction bases not matched to a gene: 13. CDR3 length: 16 residues. Amplified TCR beta CDR3 regions came from RNA transcripts. In the first-round RT-PCR of the TCR CDR3, the HTBI primer set was used. TCRdb independently ran MiXCR on the multiplex PCR reads; one entry per CDR3 protein. The sample shows about 570,000 distinct CDR3 sequences, around 45% of them seen only once.

V and J are TRBV11-2 and TRBJ2-7, with 7 bases matching TRBD1. The specimen sequenced was peripheral blood or thyroid tissue (not recorded which). The origin of this receptor is an adult woman with Graves' disease, either hyperthyroidism or ophthalmopathy (not recorded which). This CDR3 reads CASSSSTGTVDYEQYF. DNA of the CDR3: TGTGCCAGCAGCTCATCAACCGGGACAGTGGATTACGAGCAGTACTTC.